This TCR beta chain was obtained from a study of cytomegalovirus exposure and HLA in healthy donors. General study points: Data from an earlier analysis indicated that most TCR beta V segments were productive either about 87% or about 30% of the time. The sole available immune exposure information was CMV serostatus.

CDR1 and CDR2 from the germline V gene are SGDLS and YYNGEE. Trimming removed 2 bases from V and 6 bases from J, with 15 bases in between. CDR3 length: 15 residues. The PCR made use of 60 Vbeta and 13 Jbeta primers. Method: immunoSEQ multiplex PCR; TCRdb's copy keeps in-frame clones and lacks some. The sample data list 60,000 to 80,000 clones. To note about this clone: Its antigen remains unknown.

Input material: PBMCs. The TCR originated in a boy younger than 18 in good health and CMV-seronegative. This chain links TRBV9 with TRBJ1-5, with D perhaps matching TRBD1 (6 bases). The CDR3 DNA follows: TGTGCCAGCAGCGTCGGACAGACCGTGGGTCAGCCCCAGCATTTT. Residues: CASSVGQTVGQPQHF. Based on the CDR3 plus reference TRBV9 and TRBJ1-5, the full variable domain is DSGVTQTPKHLITATGQRVTLRCSPRSGDLSVYWYQQSLDQGLQFLIQYYNGEERAKGNILERFSAQQFPDLHSELNLSSLELGDSALYFCASSVGQTVGQPQHFGDGTRLSIL.